What follows describes a single TCR beta chain. Its recognized antigen is unknown. The junction departs from germline at one end; a sequencing error may be responsible. The data derive from a study of T cells in Graves' hyperthyroidism and ophthalmopathy (dated by TCRdb to between 2018 and 2020). Study-level background: Peripheral blood was collected at initial diagnosis, before any treatment. A discovery cohort of around 100 patients, about 40 with Graves' ophthalmopathy and 55 to 65 with stable Graves' hyperthyroidism, was used to find distinguishing TCR V-J signatures. Prospective prediction of ophthalmopathy was tested in an independent validation cohort consisting of 18 hyperthyroidism patients and approximately 16 patients who later progressed to ophthalmopathy. The roughly 91 discovery patients were randomly divided into training and test sets at a 7:3 ratio. In addition, the study compared T-cell repertoires in thyroid tissue and in blood from roughly six Graves' hyperthyroidism patients. After sampling, hyperthyroidism patients received methimazole starting at 30 mg daily, and ophthalmopathy patients received high-dose intravenous methylprednisolone. TCR Vbeta CDR3 sequencing of approximately 140 peripheral blood samples (43 ophthalmopathy, 75 to 80 hyperthyroidism and some 17 progressor patients) is reported in the paper. The study at large found these results: Most expanded thyroid clonotypes (frequency above 0.001) were also found in blood, which suggests that blood repertoires may mirror thyroid immune responses. A 13 V-J signature model separated ophthalmopathy from stable hyperthyroidism, with over 85% sensitivity and approximately 81% specificity in cross-validation and 80%/75% in testing. No statistical method was used to fix the sample size in advance, and group allocation was not hidden from the investigators. In validation, the model predicted progression to ophthalmopathy with approximately 71% sensitivity and around 72% specificity, a median of 6.5 months before onset.

The TCR beta CDR3 regions were amplified from the RNA transcripts. For the first round of RT-PCR on the TCR CDR3, the HTBI primer set was used together with the Qiagen OneStep RT-PCR kit. Libraries were constructed in a second round of multiplex PCR, after which size selection and purification were performed. The libraries were sequenced on an Illumina HiSeq2000 using paired-end 100 bp reads. The original pipeline was this. SOAPnuke was used to process the raw data, with reads discarded if the reads contained adapters or uncalled bases, had a mean Phred below 15, or lacked an exact constant-primer or identifier match. COPE v1.2.5 was used to merge high-quality paired reads, and clonotypes were defined as unique nucleotide sequences. MiTCR v1.1 was used to align the clonotypes against IMGT TRBV, TRBD and TRBJ reference segments. The analysis was restricted to V-J combinations with a frequency above 0.0001, which together covered just over 98% of the repertoires. The TCS score was defined as F50 (clonal expansion) divided by E x V (chaos), with BLOSUM62-based TCRdist calculated between CDR3 peptides within each V-J. Welch's t-statistics and random forest reduced several hundred V-J features to around 14, which were used in a naive Bayes classifier (R e1071). In-frame beta chains were kept once TCRdb had trimmed the public reads at Q25 with fastp and called clones with MiXCR. Each record represents a unique CDR3 protein, reported with the most common genes and DNA among its rows. TCRdb's processing, not the authors', yielded these V and J calls. This sample has some 560,000 distinct CDR3 sequences in its table, and more than 15% of those were observed once. The ten largest clones represent 6.5% to 8% of the sample.

Stable Graves' hyperthyroidism was defined as the absence of progression to ophthalmopathy over 18 months of follow-up. Hyperthyroidism patients were newly diagnosed, had a disease duration of under 2 months, and were aged 18 to 65 years. Any patient with an uncontrolled infection, another autoimmune disease, pregnancy or lactation was excluded. Clinical symptoms, serum thyroxine and TRAb, thyroid ultrasound, and orbital computed tomography formed the basis for the diagnoses. PBMCs were separated from 10 ml of fresh peripheral blood using Ficoll-Paque density gradient centrifugation. Trizol reagent was used to extract total RNA, and RNA quality was then checked on an Agilent 2100 Bioanalyzer. Taken from the germline V gene, the CDR1 and CDR2 loops are MNHNS and SASEGT. Inclusive of the bounding cysteine and phenylalanine, the CDR3 is 11 residues long. This entry keeps only the CDR3 DNA: 33 bases, framed from base 1.

The chain is assembled from TRBV6-1 and TRBJ2-3; the D region possibly corresponds to TRBD1 (6 bases align). Sequenced input: blood. This sequence was found in a woman aged 30 to 39 with Graves' hyperthyroidism. The DNA reads as follows: TGTGCCAGCAGGGAAGGGGGTACGCAGTATTTT. This encodes CASREGGTQYF.